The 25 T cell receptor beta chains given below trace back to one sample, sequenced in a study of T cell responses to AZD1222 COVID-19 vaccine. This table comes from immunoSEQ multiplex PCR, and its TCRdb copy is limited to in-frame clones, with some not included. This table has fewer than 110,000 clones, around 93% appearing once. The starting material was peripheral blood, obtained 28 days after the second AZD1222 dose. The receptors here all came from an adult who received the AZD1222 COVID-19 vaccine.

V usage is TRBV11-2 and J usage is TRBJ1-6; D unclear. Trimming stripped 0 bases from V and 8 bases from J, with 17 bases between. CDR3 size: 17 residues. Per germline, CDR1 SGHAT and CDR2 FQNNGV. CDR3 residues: CASSLDWESRYDSPLHF. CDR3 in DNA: TGTGCCAGCAGCTTAGATTGGGAGAGCCGATACGATTCACCCCTCCACTTT.

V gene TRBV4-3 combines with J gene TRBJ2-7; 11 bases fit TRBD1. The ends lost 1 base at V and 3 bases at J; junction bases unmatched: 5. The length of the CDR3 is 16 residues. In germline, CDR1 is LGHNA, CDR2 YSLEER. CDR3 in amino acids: CASSQGAGTGGYEQYF. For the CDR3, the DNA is TGCGCCAGCAGCCAAGGCGCCGGGACAGGGGGCTACGAGCAGTACTTC.

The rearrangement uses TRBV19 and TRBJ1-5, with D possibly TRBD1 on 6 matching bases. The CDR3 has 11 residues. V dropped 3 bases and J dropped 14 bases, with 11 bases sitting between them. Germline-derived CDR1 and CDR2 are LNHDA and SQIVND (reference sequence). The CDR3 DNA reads TGTGCCAGTAGTATGGGGGCCTCCGAGCATTTT. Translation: CASSMGASEHF.

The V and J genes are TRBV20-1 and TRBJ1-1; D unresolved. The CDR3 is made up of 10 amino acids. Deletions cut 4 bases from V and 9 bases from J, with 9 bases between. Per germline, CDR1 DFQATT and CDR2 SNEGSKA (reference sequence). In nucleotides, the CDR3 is TGCAGTGCTAAAGACGAACAAGCTTTCTTT. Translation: CSAKDEQAFF.

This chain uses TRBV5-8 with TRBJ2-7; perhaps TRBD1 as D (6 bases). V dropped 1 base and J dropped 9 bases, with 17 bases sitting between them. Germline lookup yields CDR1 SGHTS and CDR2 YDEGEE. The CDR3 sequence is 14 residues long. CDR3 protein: CASSLRSRGKGQYF. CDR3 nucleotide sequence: TGTGCCAGCAGCTTGAGGTCTAGGGGGAAAGGGCAGTACTTC.

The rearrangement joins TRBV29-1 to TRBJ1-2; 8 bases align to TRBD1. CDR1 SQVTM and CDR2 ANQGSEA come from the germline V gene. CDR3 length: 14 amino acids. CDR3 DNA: TGCACCGTGTCAGCTCAGACAGGGGCCTATGGCTACACCTTC. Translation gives CTVSAQTGAYGYTF.

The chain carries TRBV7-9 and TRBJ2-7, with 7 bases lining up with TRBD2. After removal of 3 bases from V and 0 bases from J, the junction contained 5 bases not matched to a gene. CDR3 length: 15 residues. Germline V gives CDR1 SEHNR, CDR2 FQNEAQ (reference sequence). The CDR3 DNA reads TGTGCCAGCAGCTTTGGGACGGGGGGCTCCTACGAGCAGTACTTC. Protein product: CASSFGTGGSYEQYF.

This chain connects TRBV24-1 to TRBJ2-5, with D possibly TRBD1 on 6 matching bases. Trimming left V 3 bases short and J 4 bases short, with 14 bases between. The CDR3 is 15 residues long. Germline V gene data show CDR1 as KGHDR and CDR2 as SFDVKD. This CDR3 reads CATSDISSRGETQYF. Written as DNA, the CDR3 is TGTGCCACCAGTGATATTTCATCCAGGGGAGAGACCCAGTACTTC.

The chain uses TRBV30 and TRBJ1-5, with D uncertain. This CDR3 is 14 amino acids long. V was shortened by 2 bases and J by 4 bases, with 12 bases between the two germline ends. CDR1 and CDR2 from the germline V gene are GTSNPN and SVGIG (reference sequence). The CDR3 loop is CAWSFIGYNQPQHF. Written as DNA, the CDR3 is TGTGCCTGGAGTTTTATAGGGTATAATCAGCCCCAGCATTTT.

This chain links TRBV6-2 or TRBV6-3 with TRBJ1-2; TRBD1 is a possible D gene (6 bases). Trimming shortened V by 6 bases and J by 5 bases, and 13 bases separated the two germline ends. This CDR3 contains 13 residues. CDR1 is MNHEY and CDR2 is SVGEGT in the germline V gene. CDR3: CASSPDSWYGYTF. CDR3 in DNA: TGTGCCAGCAGCCCGGACAGTTGGTATGGCTACACCTTC.

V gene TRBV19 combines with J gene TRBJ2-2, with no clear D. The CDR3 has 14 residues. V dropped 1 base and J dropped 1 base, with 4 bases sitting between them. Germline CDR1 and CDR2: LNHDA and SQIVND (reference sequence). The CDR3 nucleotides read TGTGCCAGTAGTATAGGTAGGAACACCGGGGAGCTGTTTTTT. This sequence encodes CASSIGRNTGELFF.

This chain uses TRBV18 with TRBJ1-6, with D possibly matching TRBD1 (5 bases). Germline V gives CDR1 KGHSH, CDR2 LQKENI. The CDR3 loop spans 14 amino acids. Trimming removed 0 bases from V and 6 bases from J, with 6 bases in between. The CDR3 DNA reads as TGTGCCAGCTCACCACCGGGGCCTAATTCACCCCTCCACTTT. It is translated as CASSPPGPNSPLHF.

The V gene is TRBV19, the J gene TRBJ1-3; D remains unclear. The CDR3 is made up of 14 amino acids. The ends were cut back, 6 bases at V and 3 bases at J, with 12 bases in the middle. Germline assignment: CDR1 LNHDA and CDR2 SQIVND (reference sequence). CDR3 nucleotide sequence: TGTGCCAGTAGCCGAAGTCTGGGTGGAAACACCATATATTTT. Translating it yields CASSRSLGGNTIYF.

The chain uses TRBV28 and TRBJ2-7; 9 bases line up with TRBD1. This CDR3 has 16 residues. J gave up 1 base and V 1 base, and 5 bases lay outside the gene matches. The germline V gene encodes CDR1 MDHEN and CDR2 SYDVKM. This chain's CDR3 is CASSLFLGTGSYEQYF. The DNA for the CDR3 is TGTGCCAGCAGTTTATTCCTCGGGACAGGGTCCTACGAGCAGTACTTC.

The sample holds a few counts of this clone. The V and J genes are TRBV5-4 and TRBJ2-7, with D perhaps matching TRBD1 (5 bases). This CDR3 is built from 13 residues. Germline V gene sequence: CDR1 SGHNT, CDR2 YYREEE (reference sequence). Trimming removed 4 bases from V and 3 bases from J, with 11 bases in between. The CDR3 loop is CASSGTGYYEQYF. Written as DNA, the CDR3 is TGTGCCAGCAGCGGAACAGGTTACTACGAGCAGTACTTC.

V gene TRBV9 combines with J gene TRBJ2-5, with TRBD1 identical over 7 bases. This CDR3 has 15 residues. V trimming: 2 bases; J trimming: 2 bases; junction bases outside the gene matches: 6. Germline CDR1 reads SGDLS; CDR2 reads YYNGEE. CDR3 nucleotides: TGTGCCAGCAGCGTTGGAGGACAGGAACAAGAGACCCAGTACTTC. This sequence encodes CASSVGGQEQETQYF. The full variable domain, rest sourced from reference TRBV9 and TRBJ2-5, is DSGVTQTPKHLITATGQRVTLRCSPRSGDLSVYWYQQSLDQGLQFLIQYYNGEERAKGNILERFSAQQFPDLHSELNLSSLELGDSALYFCASSVGGQEQETQYFGPGTRLLVL.

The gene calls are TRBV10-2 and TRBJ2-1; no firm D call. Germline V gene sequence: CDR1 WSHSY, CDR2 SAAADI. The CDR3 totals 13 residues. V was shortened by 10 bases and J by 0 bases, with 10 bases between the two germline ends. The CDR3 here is CAKNNSSYNEQFF. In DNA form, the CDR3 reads TGCGCCAAGAACAACAGCTCCTACAATGAGCAGTTCTTC.

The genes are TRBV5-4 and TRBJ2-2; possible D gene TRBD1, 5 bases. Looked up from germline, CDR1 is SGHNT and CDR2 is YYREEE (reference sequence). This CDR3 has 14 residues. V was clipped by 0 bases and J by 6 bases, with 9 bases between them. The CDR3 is CASSLVGQAGELFF. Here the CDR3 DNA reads TGTGCCAGCAGCTTGGTGGGGCAGGCCGGGGAGCTGTTTTTT.

CDR3 amino acids: CASSRQIGYTF. As DNA, the CDR3 is TGTGCCAGCAGCCGACAGATCGGCTACACCTTC. J is TRBJ1-2 and V is TRBV5-5; D might be TRBD1 (5 bases). The length of the CDR3 is 11 residues. V was cut by 4 bases and J by 8 bases, with 9 bases left in between. Germline lookup yields CDR1 SGHKS and CDR2 YYEKEE (reference sequence). Drawing the rest from reference TRBV5-5 and TRBJ1-2, the complete variable domain is DAGVTQSPTHLIKTRGQQVTLRCSPISGHKSVSWYQQVLGQGPQFIFQYYEKEERGRGNFPDRFSARQFPNYSSELNVNALLLGDSALYLCASSRQIGYTFGSGTRLTVV.

The CDR3 nucleotides are TGCAGCGCCTCATCCGGACAGGGTGGGTCTTTAAGCACAGATACGCAGTATTTT. Its protein product is CSASSGQGGSLSTDTQYF. J is TRBJ2-3 and V is TRBV29-1, with 8 bases aligning to TRBD1. This CDR3 has 18 residues. Germline values: CDR1 SQVTM, CDR2 ANQGSEA. The V segment lost 7 bases and the J segment 0 bases; nucleotides outside the gene matches: 18.

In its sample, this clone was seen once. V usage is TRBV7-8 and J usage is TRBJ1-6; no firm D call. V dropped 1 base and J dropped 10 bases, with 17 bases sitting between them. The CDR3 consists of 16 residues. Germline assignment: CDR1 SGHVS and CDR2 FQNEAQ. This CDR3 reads CASSLGEPGLQSPLHF. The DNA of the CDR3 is TGTGCCAGCAGCTTAGGGGAGCCAGGTCTGCAATCACCCCTCCACTTT.

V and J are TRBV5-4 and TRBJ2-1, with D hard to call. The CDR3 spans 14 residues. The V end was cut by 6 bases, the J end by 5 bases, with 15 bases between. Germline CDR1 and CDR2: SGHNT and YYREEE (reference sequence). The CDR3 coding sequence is TGTGCCAGCACCCGGAATGGGCGTGACAATGAGCAGTTCTTC. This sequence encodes CASTRNGRDNEQFF.

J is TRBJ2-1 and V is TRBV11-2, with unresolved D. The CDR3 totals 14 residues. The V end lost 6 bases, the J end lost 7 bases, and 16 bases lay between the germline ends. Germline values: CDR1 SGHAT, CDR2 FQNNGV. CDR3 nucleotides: TGTGCCAGCAGTTCTAAGATCGGCGTAAATGAGCAGTTCTTC. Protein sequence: CASSSKIGVNEQFF.

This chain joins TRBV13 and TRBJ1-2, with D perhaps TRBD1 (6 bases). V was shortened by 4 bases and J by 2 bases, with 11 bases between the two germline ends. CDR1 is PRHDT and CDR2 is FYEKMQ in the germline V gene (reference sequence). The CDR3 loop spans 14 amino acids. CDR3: CASSSGHLNYGYTF. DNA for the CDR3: TGTGCCAGCAGCTCGGGACATTTGAACTATGGCTACACCTTC.

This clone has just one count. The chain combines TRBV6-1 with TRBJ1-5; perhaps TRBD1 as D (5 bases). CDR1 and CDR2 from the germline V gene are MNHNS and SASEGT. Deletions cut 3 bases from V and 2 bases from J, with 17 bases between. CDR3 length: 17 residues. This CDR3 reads CASSEPPGAWGNQPQHF. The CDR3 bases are TGTGCCAGCAGTGAGCCCCCCGGGGCGTGGGGCAATCAGCCCCAGCATTTT.